These T cell receptor beta chains were read from a single sample in a study of cytomegalovirus exposure and HLA in healthy donors. TCRdb keeps only in-frame clones here, not all; method: immunoSEQ multiplex PCR. The sample lists 120,000 or so clones, 80% seen once, with more than 2.5% in the top ten. Sequenced sample: PBMCs. These receptors all stem from a male donor in good health and CMV-seronegative. CDR3s include the opening cysteine and the closing phenylalanine or tryptophan. D genes are given only for firm matches. Clone size, where shown, is once, few, many, or a class for clones that have expanded.

J | V | size | D | length | DNA | CDR3
TRBJ2-1 | TRBV5-6 | once | TRBD1 | 15 | TGTGCCAGCAGCCCGGGACAGAGCTCCTACAATGAGCAGTTCTTC | CASSPGQSSYNEQFF
TRBJ1-5 | TRBV7-9 | NA | NA | 14 | TGTGCCAGCAGGAACGAGGGCGGGGGACAGCCCCAGCATTTT | CASRNEGGGQPQHF
TRBJ1-1 | TRBV6-4 | few | TRBD1 | 16 | TGTGCCAGCAGTGACTCTTCGACAGGGGCGAACACTGAAGCTTTCTTT | CASSDSSTGANTEAFF
TRBJ1-5 | TRBV4-2 | once | TRBD1 | 18 | TGTGCCAGCAGCCAAGATCTCGGGACAGGGGGTCTCAATCAGCCCCAGCATTTT | CASSQDLGTGGLNQPQHF
TRBJ2-2 | TRBV2 | NA | TRBD1 | 15 | TGTGCCAGCAGTGACGGACAGGGATGGGCCGGGGAGCTGTTTTTT | CASSDGQGWAGELFF
TRBJ2-3 | TRBV5-4 | NA | TRBD2 | 15 | TGTGCCAGCAGCATTAAGCGGGGGGCCACAGATACGCAGTATTTT | CASSIKRGATDTQYF
TRBJ1-4 | TRBV27 | NA | TRBD1 | 14 | TGTGCCAGCTGGTCGACAGGGCTGAATGAAAAACTGTTTTTT | CASWSTGLNEKLFF
TRBJ2-3 | TRBV10-1 | NA | TRBD2 | 16 | TGCGCCAGCAGTCGACTAGCGGGGGGAAGCACAGATACGCAGTATTTT | CASSRLAGGSTDTQYF
TRBJ2-2 | TRBV7-9 | NA | NA | 16 | TGTGCCAGCAGCCCGCCGGGAAGGGTCGGATCCGGGGAGCTGTTTTTT | CASSPPGRVGSGELFF
TRBJ1-1 | TRBV10-3 | NA | NA | 13 | TGTGCCATCAGGGACAGCCTGAACACTGAAGCTTTCTTT | CAIRDSLNTEAFF
TRBJ1-1 | TRBV7-8 | once | TRBD1 | 14 | TGTGCCAGCAGCCGACAGGGGGACTCGACTGAAGCTTTCTTT | CASSRQGDSTEAFF
TRBJ1-5 | TRBV27 | NA | TRBD1 | 15 | TGTGCCAGCAGTTCGACAGGGGGAAGGGATCAGCCCCAGCATTTT | CASSSTGGRDQPQHF
TRBJ2-2 | TRBV9 | few | NA | 13 | TGTGCCAGCAGCGGGACTATCACCGGGGAGCTGTTTTTT | CASSGTITGELFF
TRBJ2-1 | TRBV7-2 | NA | TRBD2 | 15 | TGTGCCAGCAGCTTAACTAGCGGGTTTTACAATGAGCAGTTCTTC | CASSLTSGFYNEQFF
TRBJ1-1 | TRBV7-9 | NA | NA | 12 | TGTTCCAGCAGAGAGGGCAGCACTGAAGCTTTCTTT | CSSREGSTEAFF
TRBJ1-2 | TRBV10-1 | NA | NA | 13 | TGCGCCAGCAGTGAAGATTCCAGCTATGGCTACACCTTC | CASSEDSSYGYTF
TRBJ1-3 | TRBV4-1 | once | NA | 16 | TGCGCCAGCAGCCAAGAACGACTGCTCTCTGGAAACACCATATATTTT | CASSQERLLSGNTIYF
TRBJ1-1 | TRBV5-1 | NA | NA | 14 | TGCGCCAGCAGCTTCGGGGGGACGAACACTGAAGCTTTCTTT | CASSFGGTNTEAFF
TRBJ2-1 | TRBV6-1 | once | TRBD1 | 12 | TGTGCCAGCAGGGCAGGGGGCTATGAGCAGTTCTTC | CASRAGGYEQFF
TRBJ1-1 | TRBV12-5 | NA | TRBD1 | 15 | TGTGCTAGTGGTTTGGGACAGGGACTTAACACTGAAGCTTTCTTT | CASGLGQGLNTEAFF
TRBJ1-3 | TRBV28 | NA | TRBD1 | 13 | TGTGCCAGCAGTGGACGGACAGGGGCCTTCGTATATTTT | CASSGRTGAFVYF
TRBJ1-2 | TRBV14 | NA | NA | 13 | TGTGCCAGCAGCCGAATCCCGCGGGGGGGCTACACCTTC | CASSRIPRGGYTF
TRBJ1-5 | TRBV4-1 | few | NA | 15 | TGCGCCAGCAGCCAAGAAGGGACTTTCGGTCAGCCCCAGCATTTT | CASSQEGTFGQPQHF
TRBJ1-1 | TRBV30 | NA | NA | 15 | TGTGCCTGGAGTCCTCTCTTGACAGCGAACACTGAAGCTTTCTTT | CAWSPLLTANTEAFF
TRBJ2-7 | TRBV6-1 | NA | NA | 13 | TGTGCCAGCAGTGAAGCGCTGGCGGCCGAGCAGTACTTC | CASSEALAAEQYF
TRBJ1-2 | TRBV15 | NA | NA | 15 | TGTGCCACCAGCAGAGTGGGGGAGGCTAACTATGGCTACACCTTC | CATSRVGEANYGYTF
TRBJ1-4 | TRBV7-9 | few | TRBD1 | 15 | TGTGCCAGCAGCATGCCGGGACAGGGGCGGGAAAAACTGTTTTTT | CASSMPGQGREKLFF
TRBJ1-1 | TRBV29-1 | NA | NA | 12 | TGCAGCGCCGCGAGGACGGGAACTGAAGCTTTCTTT | CSAARTGTEAFF
TRBJ2-7 | TRBV7-9 | NA | TRBD1 | 13 | TGTTCCAGCAGCCTGACAGGGAACTACGAGCAGTACTTC | CSSSLTGNYEQYF